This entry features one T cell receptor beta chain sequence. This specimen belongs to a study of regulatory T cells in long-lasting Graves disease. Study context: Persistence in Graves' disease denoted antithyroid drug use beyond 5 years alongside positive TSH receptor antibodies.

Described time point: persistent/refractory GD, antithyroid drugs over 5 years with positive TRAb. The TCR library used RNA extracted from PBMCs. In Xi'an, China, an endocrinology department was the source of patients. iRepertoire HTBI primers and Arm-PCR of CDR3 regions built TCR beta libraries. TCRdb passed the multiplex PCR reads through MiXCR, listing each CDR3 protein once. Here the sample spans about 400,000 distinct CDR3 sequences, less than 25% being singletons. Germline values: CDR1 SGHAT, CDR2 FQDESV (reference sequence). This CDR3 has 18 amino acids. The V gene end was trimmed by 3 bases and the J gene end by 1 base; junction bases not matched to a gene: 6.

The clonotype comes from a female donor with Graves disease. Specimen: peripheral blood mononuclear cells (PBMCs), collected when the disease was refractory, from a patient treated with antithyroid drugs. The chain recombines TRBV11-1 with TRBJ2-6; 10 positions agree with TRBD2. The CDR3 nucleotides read TGTGCCAGCAGCTTGTCTAGCGGGAGTGGGTCTGGGGCCAACGTCCTGACTTTC. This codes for CASSLSSGSGSGANVLTF.